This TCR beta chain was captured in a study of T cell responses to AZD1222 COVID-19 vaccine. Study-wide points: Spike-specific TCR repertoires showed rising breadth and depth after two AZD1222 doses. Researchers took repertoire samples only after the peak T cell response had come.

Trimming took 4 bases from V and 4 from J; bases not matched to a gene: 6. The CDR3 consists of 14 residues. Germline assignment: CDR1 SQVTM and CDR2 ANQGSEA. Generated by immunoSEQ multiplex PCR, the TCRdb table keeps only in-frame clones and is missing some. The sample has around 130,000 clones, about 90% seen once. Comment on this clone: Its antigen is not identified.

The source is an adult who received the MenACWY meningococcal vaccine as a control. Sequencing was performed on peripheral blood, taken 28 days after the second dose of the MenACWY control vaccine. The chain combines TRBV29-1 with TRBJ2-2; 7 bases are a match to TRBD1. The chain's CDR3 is CSVAWAGGTGELFF. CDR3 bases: TGCAGCGTTGCTTGGGCAGGGGGCACCGGGGAGCTGTTTTTT.